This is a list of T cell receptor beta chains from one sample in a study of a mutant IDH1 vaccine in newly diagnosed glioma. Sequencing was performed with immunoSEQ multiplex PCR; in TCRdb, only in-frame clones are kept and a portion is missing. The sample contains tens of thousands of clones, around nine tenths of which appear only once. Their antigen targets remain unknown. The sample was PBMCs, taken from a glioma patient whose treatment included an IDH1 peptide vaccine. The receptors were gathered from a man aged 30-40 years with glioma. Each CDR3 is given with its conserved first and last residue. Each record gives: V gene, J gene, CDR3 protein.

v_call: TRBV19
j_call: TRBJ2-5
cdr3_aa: CASTNPGAGVETQYF

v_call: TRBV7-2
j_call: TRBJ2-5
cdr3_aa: CASSLALTSEQETQYF

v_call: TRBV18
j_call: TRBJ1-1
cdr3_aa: CASSPAGQGALGTEAFF

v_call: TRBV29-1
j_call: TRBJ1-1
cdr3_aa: CSVEDLGMNTEAFF

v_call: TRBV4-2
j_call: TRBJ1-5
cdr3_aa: CASSGSSYQPQHF

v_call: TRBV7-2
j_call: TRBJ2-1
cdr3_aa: CASSSAGSSNNEQFF

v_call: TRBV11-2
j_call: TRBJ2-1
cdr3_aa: CASSRRQTRAYNEQFF

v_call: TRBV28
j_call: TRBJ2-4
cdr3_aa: CASSFAVGGDYGSKNIQYF

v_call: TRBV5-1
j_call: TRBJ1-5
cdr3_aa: CASSLDGTKLNQPQHF

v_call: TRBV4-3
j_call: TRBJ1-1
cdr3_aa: CASSQELLSSQNTEAFF

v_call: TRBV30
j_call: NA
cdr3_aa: CAWSITYEQYF

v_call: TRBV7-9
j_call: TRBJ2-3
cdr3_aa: CASSNRGGGTDTQYF

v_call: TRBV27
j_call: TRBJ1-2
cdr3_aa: CASSSRPDYGYTF

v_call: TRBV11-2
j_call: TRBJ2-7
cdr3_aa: CASSSSRVPGAEQYF

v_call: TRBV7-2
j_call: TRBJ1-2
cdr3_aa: CASSLLPDYGYTF

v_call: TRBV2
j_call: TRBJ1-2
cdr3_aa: CASRGGILEYGYTF

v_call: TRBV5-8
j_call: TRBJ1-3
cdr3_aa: CASSPRGGNTIYF

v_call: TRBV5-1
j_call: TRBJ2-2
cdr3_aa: CASSRGQGANTGELFF

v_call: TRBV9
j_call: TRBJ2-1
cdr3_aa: CASSVSSRRGLYNEQFF

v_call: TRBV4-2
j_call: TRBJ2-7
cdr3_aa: CASSQEFSLSASGRTYEQYF

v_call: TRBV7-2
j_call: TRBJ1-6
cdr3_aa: CASSVHAASNSPLHF

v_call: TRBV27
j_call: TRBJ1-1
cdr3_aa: CASRLARGYTEAFF

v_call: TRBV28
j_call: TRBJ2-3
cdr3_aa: CASSPPGVGTDTQYF

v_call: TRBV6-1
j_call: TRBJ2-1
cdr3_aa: CASSEGGGGRNEQFF